These T cell receptor beta chains were read from a single sample in a study of CD4 T cells in relation to SARS-CoV-2 and coronaviruses. No cognate antigen is known for these TCRs. Data came from immunoSEQ multiplex PCR; TCRdb stores just in-frame clones and leaves some out. The table shows more than 15,000 clones, with 79% occurring only once. Sequences were obtained from CD4+ T cells from PBMCs, cultured in vitro. The receptors stem from a human donor in good health. Both conserved end residues are part of each CDR3. Each record gives: CDR3 DNA, CDR3 protein, V gene, D gene, clone size, J gene. A D gene is named only where the DNA matches it firmly. Some rows have no size entry. The others give once, few or many, or a class for an expanded clone.

DNA: TGCAGTGCTAGTGGGCCCCTAAACATTGAGTATGGCTACACCTTC; CDR3: CSASGPLNIEYGYTF; V: TRBV20-1; D: -; size: -; J: TRBJ1-2
DNA: TGTGCCAGTAGTATTACTAGCGGGTTCGCAGATACGCAGTATTTT; CDR3: CASSITSGFADTQYF; V: TRBV19; D: TRBD2; size: large; J: TRBJ2-3
DNA: TGTGCCAGCTCACCATCCCCGACAGCGCCTTGGGAGCAGTACTTC; CDR3: CASSPSPTAPWEQYF; V: TRBV18; D: -; size: -; J: TRBJ2-7
DNA: TGTGCCAGCAGCTTGACTAGCGGGGGCTACGAGCAGTACTTC; CDR3: CASSLTSGGYEQYF; V: TRBV7-2; D: TRBD2; size: once; J: TRBJ2-7
DNA: TGTGCCAGCAGCTTAAGCAGTTTGACTAGCAATCAGCCCCAGCATTTT; CDR3: CASSLSSLTSNQPQHF; V: TRBV7-8; D: -; size: -; J: TRBJ1-5
DNA: TGTGCCAGCAGTACTCCACCTAATGAAAAACTGTTTTTT; CDR3: CASSTPPNEKLFF; V: TRBV27; D: -; size: -; J: TRBJ1-4
DNA: TGTGCCAGCAGGGGACAGGGAAATCAGCCCCAGCATTTT; CDR3: CASRGQGNQPQHF; V: TRBV12-3/TRBV12-4; D: TRBD1; size: -; J: TRBJ1-5
DNA: TGTGCCAGCAGTCCCTCTTGGGCGGGAGGCCACTCCTACGAGCAGTACTTC; CDR3: CASSPSWAGGHSYEQYF; V: TRBV28; D: TRBD2; size: -; J: TRBJ2-7
DNA: TGTGCCAGCTCACCGGGACTAGCGGGGGGATACGAGCAGTACTTC; CDR3: CASSPGLAGGYEQYF; V: TRBV18; D: TRBD2; size: -; J: TRBJ2-7
DNA: TGTGCCAGCAGTGCGACTCGCGAGCAGTTCTTC; CDR3: CASSATREQFF; V: TRBV2; D: -; size: -; J: TRBJ2-1
DNA: TGTGCCACCACCGGACAGGGGAACAATGAGCAGTTCTTC; CDR3: CATTGQGNNEQFF; V: TRBV6-5; D: TRBD1; size: -; J: TRBJ2-1
DNA: TGTGCCAGCAGTCGCACGGAGCTCGGGTTTTACAATGAGCAGTTCTTC; CDR3: CASSRTELGFYNEQFF; V: TRBV4-2; D: -; size: -; J: TRBJ2-1
DNA: TGTGCCAGCAGCGCGAATAATTCACCCCTCCACTTT; CDR3: CASSANNSPLHF; V: TRBV2; D: -; size: -; J: TRBJ1-6
DNA: TGCGCCAGCACCTTCGGCCCCCCCCGCCTGAAAAATTCACCCCTCCACTTT; CDR3: CASTFGPPRLKNSPLHF; V: TRBV4-1; D: -; size: -; J: TRBJ1-6
DNA: TGTGCCAGTAGTAGAGGACTAGCGGGGACCCAAGAGACCCAGTACTTC; CDR3: CASSRGLAGTQETQYF; V: TRBV19; D: TRBD2; size: -; J: TRBJ2-5
DNA: TGTGCCAGCAGCCCCCAGGGGAACACTGAAGCTTTCTTT; CDR3: CASSPQGNTEAFF; V: TRBV5-5; D: -; size: -; J: TRBJ1-1
DNA: TGCGCCAGCAGCCAAGTTAGATCAGGGGGCGCCGGCTACACCTTC; CDR3: CASSQVRSGGAGYTF; V: TRBV4-3; D: TRBD1; size: -; J: TRBJ1-2
DNA: TGTGCCAGCAGAAAACCGGGATCCTATGCCCTCGAGCAGTACTTC; CDR3: CASRKPGSYALEQYF; V: TRBV6-5; D: -; size: -; J: TRBJ2-7
DNA: TGTGCCAGCAGCCCCCCCCTAGCTAACTATGGCTACACCTTC; CDR3: CASSPPLANYGYTF; V: TRBV5-5; D: -; size: few; J: TRBJ1-2
DNA: TGCGCCAGCAGCCAAGGCGTGAGGTGGCGGGAGGAGAGCACAGATACGCAGTATTTT; CDR3: CASSQGVRWREESTDTQYF; V: TRBV4-3; D: TRBD2; size: -; J: TRBJ2-3
DNA: TGTGCCAGCAGCTTCCCAGGGACTAACTATGGCTACACCTTC; CDR3: CASSFPGTNYGYTF; V: TRBV5-8; D: -; size: few; J: TRBJ1-2
DNA: TGTGCCAGCAGCCCGACAGGGGTAAGCACAGATACGCAGTATTTT; CDR3: CASSPTGVSTDTQYF; V: TRBV11-3; D: TRBD1; size: -; J: TRBJ2-3
DNA: TGTGCCAGCAGCTTCGGCGGGGGGGCCACCGGGGAGCTGTTTTTT; CDR3: CASSFGGGATGELFF; V: TRBV7-7; D: TRBD2; size: -; J: TRBJ2-2
DNA: TGTGCCAGCACCCCAGGGGATAGCTCACCCCTCCACTTT; CDR3: CASTPGDSSPLHF; V: TRBV6-6; D: -; size: -; J: TRBJ1-6
DNA: TGTGCCAGCAGTTTGAATGGACGAAGAGCTTTCTTT; CDR3: CASSLNGRRAFF; V: TRBV12-3/TRBV12-4; D: -; size: -; J: TRBJ1-1
DNA: TGTGCCAGCAGTTACTCTCGGGGATACGAGCAGTACTTC; CDR3: CASSYSRGYEQYF; V: TRBV6-5; D: -; size: -; J: TRBJ2-7
DNA: TGTGCCAGCAGCCAAGGGACTAGAGTCGGTGGGGAGCAGTTCTTC; CDR3: CASSQGTRVGGEQFF; V: TRBV3-1/TRBV3-2; D: TRBD2; size: -; J: TRBJ2-1
DNA: TGCGCCAGCAGGAGGGGGGCTGAGGGCTACACCTTC; CDR3: CASRRGAEGYTF; V: TRBV5-1; D: -; size: -; J: TRBJ1-2
DNA: TGTGCCAGTAGTATGGCCGGGGAGCTGTTTTTT; CDR3: CASSMAGELFF; V: TRBV19; D: -; size: few; J: TRBJ2-2
DNA: TGTGCCAGCAGTTCGGACTATTCCCGCTCCTACGAGCAGTACTTC; CDR3: CASSSDYSRSYEQYF; V: TRBV6-2/TRBV6-3; D: -; size: few; J: TRBJ2-7
DNA: TGTGCCAGCAGCTTAAGGGGGGACGGAGAGACCCAGTACTTC; CDR3: CASSLRGDGETQYF; V: TRBV7-9; D: -; size: -; J: TRBJ2-5
DNA: TGTGCCTGGAACAGGGGGACCACAGATACGCAGTATTTT; CDR3: CAWNRGTTDTQYF; V: TRBV30; D: TRBD1; size: -; J: TRBJ2-3
DNA: TGTGCCAGCAGCTCAGACAAGAACACTGAAGCTTTCTTT; CDR3: CASSSDKNTEAFF; V: TRBV7-2; D: -; size: -; J: TRBJ1-1
DNA: TGTGCCACCAGTGACTTAGACAGGGCCTACGAGCAGTACTTC; CDR3: CATSDLDRAYEQYF; V: TRBV24-1; D: TRBD1; size: -; J: TRBJ2-7
DNA: TGTGCCAGCAGCTCTTGGGGGACAGCCTACGAGCAGTACTTC; CDR3: CASSSWGTAYEQYF; V: TRBV7-2; D: TRBD1; size: -; J: TRBJ2-7
DNA: TGTGCCAGCAGCCAAGATCGGGGGGCGCGCAATCAGCCCCAGCATTTT; CDR3: CASSQDRGARNQPQHF; V: TRBV3-1/TRBV3-2; D: -; size: -; J: TRBJ1-5
DNA: TGTGCCAGCAGCGAGGGGGGGCCAGGCACAGATACGCAGTATTTT; CDR3: CASSEGGPGTDTQYF; V: TRBV6-5; D: -; size: -; J: TRBJ2-3
DNA: TGTGCCAGCAGCTTATCATTCGGGGGGTCCTACGAGCAGTACTTC; CDR3: CASSLSFGGSYEQYF; V: TRBV7-2; D: TRBD2; size: -; J: TRBJ2-7
DNA: TGCGCCAGCAGCCGGCCCCGGGGGCAGGGGGCTGGTACAGATACGCAGTATTTT; CDR3: CASSRPRGQGAGTDTQYF; V: TRBV5-1; D: TRBD1; size: -; J: TRBJ2-3
DNA: TGCGCCAGCAGCCTCGGTTCGGGCAACACCGGGGAGCTGTTTTTT; CDR3: CASSLGSGNTGELFF; V: TRBV4-1; D: -; size: few; J: TRBJ2-2
DNA: TGCAGCGTTGCCCGCGGGGGGACAGATACGCAGTATTTT; CDR3: CSVARGGTDTQYF; V: TRBV29-1; D: TRBD2; size: medium-sized; J: TRBJ2-3
DNA: TGTGCCAGCAGTGAATTGGGGAAAACCGAGCAGTACTTC; CDR3: CASSELGKTEQYF; V: TRBV25-1; D: -; size: -; J: TRBJ2-7
DNA: TGTGCCAGCAGCCCTGGCCGCTATGGCTACACCTTC; CDR3: CASSPGRYGYTF; V: TRBV11-2; D: -; size: -; J: TRBJ1-2
DNA: TGTGCCAGCAGTCCCGGACGAGAAGAGACCCAGTACTTC; CDR3: CASSPGREETQYF; V: TRBV6-5; D: -; size: -; J: TRBJ2-5
DNA: TGTGCCAGCAGTGGCCTTAATGAAAAACTGTTTTTT; CDR3: CASSGLNEKLFF; V: TRBV2; D: -; size: -; J: TRBJ1-4
DNA: TGTGCCACAAACTACGGGGCGAGGTTATCGAGAAACTATGGCTACACCTTC; CDR3: CATNYGARLSRNYGYTF; V: TRBV5-3; D: -; size: -; J: TRBJ1-2
DNA: TGTGCCAGCAGCTTGTTAGGGAACACTGAAGCTTTCTTT; CDR3: CASSLLGNTEAFF; V: TRBV7-9; D: -; size: -; J: TRBJ1-1
DNA: TGTGCCAGCAGCCCAAACGCGGGGGAGCTGTTTTTT; CDR3: CASSPNAGELFF; V: TRBV7-9; D: -; size: few; J: TRBJ2-2